One and the same sample provided the 20 T cell receptor beta chains below, sequenced in a study of yellow fever vaccine responses in identical twins. TCRdb itself ran the RT-PCR reads through MiXCR, one entry per CDR3 protein. There are more than 15,000 distinct CDR3 sequences in the sample; around 70% occur only once, and less than 2.5% lies in the top ten. Sequences were derived from T cells from blood (PBMCs), unsorted or a sorted subset (not recorded which), sampled before or after yellow fever vaccination (not recorded which). The origin of the receptors is a woman between 18 and 29 years old who received the yellow fever vaccine.

This clonotype was recorded a few times. V usage is TRBV6-1 and J usage is TRBJ2-1, with a tentative D call TRBD2 (7 bases). Between the trimmed V and J ends, which lost 6 bases and 0 bases, there was a span of 15 bases. This CDR3 has 16 amino acids. The germline V gene encodes CDR1 MNHNS and CDR2 SASEGT. CDR3 sequence: CASSHGGGGSYNEQFF. The CDR3 DNA follows: TGTGCCAGCAGCCACGGGGGAGGGGGCTCCTACAATGAGCAGTTCTTC.

J is TRBJ1-1 and V is TRBV20-1; the D is unclear. The CDR3 has 12 amino acids. V shed 6 bases and J shed 0 bases, with 8 bases lying between them. Per germline, CDR1 DFQATT and CDR2 SNEGSKA (reference sequence). In DNA, the CDR3 is TGCAGTGCGGGCAGCATGAACACTGAAGCTTTCTTT. Protein product: CSAGSMNTEAFF.

This chain connects TRBV10-1 to TRBJ2-5; D assignment may be TRBD1 or TRBD2 (5 bases each). CDR1 is WNHNN and CDR2 is SYGVQD in the germline V gene (reference sequence). Trimming shortened V by 4 bases and J by 1 base, and 10 bases separated the two germline ends. The length of the CDR3 is 14 residues. This chain's CDR3 is CASSGAGTQETQYF. The CDR3 nucleotides are TGCGCCAGCAGTGGGGCAGGGACCCAAGAGACCCAGTACTTC.

As to this clonotype: The conserved closing phenylalanine or tryptophan is absent in this CDR3, likely reflecting a read error. The chain recombines TRBV5-5 with TRBJ2-1; no firm D call. V lost 1 base and J lost 6, with 11 bases in between. The germline gives CDR1 SGHKS, CDR2 YYEKEE (reference sequence). This CDR3 comprises 14 residues. For the CDR3, the DNA is TGTGCCAGCAGCTTGATTTCTGCCATCAATGAGCAGTTCTCC. This sequence encodes CASSLISAINEQFS.

The chain combines TRBV12-3 or TRBV12-4 with TRBJ1-5; D is possibly TRBD1 (6 bases). The CDR3 is 16 amino acids. Trimming cost V 2 bases and J 6 bases, with 17 bases left between them. The chain's CDR3 is CASSLRGARSVQPQHF. The CDR3, as DNA: TGTGCCAGCAGTTTAAGGGGGGCTCGCAGCGTTCAGCCCCAGCATTTT.

The chain couples TRBV2 to TRBJ2-5; 8 positions match TRBD1. This CDR3 is 14 amino acids long. Looked up from germline, CDR1 is SNHLY and CDR2 is FYNNEI. J lost 4 bases, V lost 6 bases, and 7 bases had no gene match. DNA for the CDR3: TGTGCCAGCAGGGGGGGACAGGAGTTAGAGACCCAGTACTTC. The encoded protein is CASRGGQELETQYF. The variable domain in full, with the rest retrieved from reference TRBV2 and TRBJ2-5, is EPEVTQTPSHQVTQMGQEVILRCVPISNHLYFYWYRQILGQKVEFLVSFYNNEISEKSEIFDDQFSVERPDGSNFTLKIRSTKLEDSAMYFCASRGGQELETQYFGPGTRLLVL.

The V and J genes are TRBV7-6 and TRBJ2-7; 12 bases line up with TRBD2. J was trimmed by 7 bases and V by 5 bases; bases with no gene match: 3. The CDR3 consists of 13 residues. Germline V gives CDR1 SGHVS, CDR2 FNYEAQ. Written as DNA, the CDR3 is TGTGCCAGCAGCCGAACTAGCGGGAGGGAGCAGTACTTC. Its protein product is CASSRTSGREQYF.

This clonotype appeared a few times. Here the CDR3 DNA reads TGTGCCAGCAGCTTAGCCGGGACAGGGTCAACAGATACGCAGTATTTT. It specifies CASSLAGTGSTDTQYF. The chain recombines TRBV7-9 with TRBJ2-3; 9 bases agree with TRBD1. The CDR3 spans 16 residues. V was pared by 0 bases and J by 3 bases, with 4 bases of the junction left unmatched. CDR1 SEHNR and CDR2 FQNEAQ come from the germline V gene (reference sequence).

The gene calls are TRBV11-3 and TRBJ2-7; possibly TRBD2 for D (6 bases). Trimming left V 2 bases short and J 4 bases short, with 15 bases between. This CDR3 contains 15 residues. Looked up from germline, CDR1 is SGHNT and CDR2 is YENEEA. CDR3 sequence: CASSLSGLATYEQYF. The CDR3 DNA follows: TGTGCCAGCAGCTTAAGCGGGCTAGCGACTTACGAGCAGTACTTC.

The chain couples TRBV11-2 to TRBJ2-3; 9 bases agree with TRBD1. J gave up 3 bases and V 5 bases, and 6 bases lay outside the gene matches. Germline CDR1 reads SGHAT; CDR2 reads FQNNGV. The CDR3 covers 15 residues. CDR3 sequence: CASSPQGARTDTQYF. The DNA for the CDR3 is TGTGCCAGCAGCCCACAGGGGGCGCGGACAGATACGCAGTATTTT. Full variable domain (outside the CDR3, taken from reference TRBV11-2 and TRBJ2-3): EAGVAQSPRYKIIEKRQSVAFWCNPISGHATLYWYQQILGQGPKLLIQFQNNGVVDDSQLPKDRFSAERLKGVDSTLKIQPAKLEDSAVYLCASSPQGARTDTQYFGPGTRLTVL.

This clonotype was recorded a few times. The V and J genes are TRBV6-1 and TRBJ2-3; D is uncertain. CDR1 and CDR2 (germline): MNHNS, SASEGT. The CDR3 is 15 amino acids. V lost 7 bases and J lost 2, with 16 bases in between. This chain's CDR3 is CASTHLRADTDTQYF. CDR3 coding DNA: TGTGCCAGCACCCACCTTAGGGCGGACACAGATACGCAGTATTTT.

The CDR3 spells CATSRARDTYNYGYTF. In DNA, the CDR3 is TGTGCCACCAGCAGAGCCCGGGACACGTATAACTATGGCTACACCTTC. This chain uses TRBV15 with TRBJ1-2; perhaps TRBD1 as D (6 bases). Germline values: CDR1 LNHNV, CDR2 YYDKDF (reference sequence). The CDR3 has 16 residues. V lost 1 base, J lost 1 base, and 13 bases lay in between.

The J gene is TRBJ1-1, the V gene TRBV10-3, with 9 bases aligning to TRBD1. The J segment lost 5 bases and the V segment lost 0 bases, leaving 4 bases of the junction unmatched. The CDR3 is 15 residues long. Germline CDR1 reads ENHRY; CDR2 reads SYGVKD. Here the CDR3 DNA reads TGTGCCATCAGTGAGTCGACAGGGGGTGGAACTGAAGCTTTCTTT. Translating it yields CAISESTGGGTEAFF.

CDR3 DNA sequence: TGCAGTGCTAGCGTGCAGTATGAGCAGTTCTTC. Translation: CSASVQYEQFF. V and J are TRBV20-1 and TRBJ2-1; D is uncertain. The length of the CDR3 is 11 residues. Per germline, CDR1 DFQATT and CDR2 SNEGSKA (reference sequence). Trimming stripped 3 bases from V and 8 bases from J, with 8 bases between.

This clonotype was counted a few times. The V gene is TRBV28, the J gene TRBJ1-6, with D possibly TRBD1 on 5 matching bases. This CDR3 is built from 15 residues. The V and J ends lost 6 bases and 9 bases respectively, with 18 bases between them. In germline, CDR1 is MDHEN, CDR2 SYDVKM. CDR3 sequence: CASSSLGRDVSPLHF. The CDR3 nucleotides read TGTGCCAGCAGCAGCCTGGGCAGGGATGTTTCACCCCTCCACTTT.

The chain joins TRBV12-3 or TRBV12-4 to TRBJ2-2; D not certain. The CDR3 sequence is 14 residues long. Trimming stripped 1 base from V and 2 bases from J, with 5 bases between. The CDR3 region is CASSLGDNTGELFF. CDR3 bases: TGTGCCAGCAGTTTAGGAGACAACACCGGGGAGCTGTTTTTT.

The V call is TRBV11-1, the J call TRBJ1-1; D is perhaps TRBD1 (5 bases). This CDR3 region has 14 residues. Germline assignment: CDR1 SGHAT and CDR2 FQDESV (reference sequence). With 3 bases removed from V and 4 bases from J, the gap between germline ends came to 12 bases. The CDR3 spells CASSLGGGSTEAFF. The CDR3 bases are TGTGCCAGCAGCTTGGGCGGGGGTAGCACTGAAGCTTTCTTT.

The genes are TRBV7-2 and TRBJ2-6, with D unresolved. V shed 0 bases and J shed 2 bases, with 2 bases lying between them. The germline gives CDR1 SGHTA, CDR2 FQGNSA. This CDR3 is built from 14 residues. The CDR3 DNA is TGTGCCAGCAGCTTAGCCACTGGGGCCAACGTCCTGACTTTC. Amino acid sequence: CASSLATGANVLTF. Using reference TRBV7-2 and TRBJ2-6 for the parts outside the CDR3, the full variable domain is GAGVSQSPSNKVTEKGKDVELRCDPISGHTALYWYRQSLGQGLEFLIYFQGNSAPDKSGLPSDRFSAERTGGSVSTLTIQRTQQEDSAVYLCASSLATGANVLTFGAGSRLTVL.

The rearrangement joins TRBV10-3 to TRBJ2-1, with 10 bases that match TRBD1. The CDR3 is 14 residues long. Germline CDR1 reads ENHRY; CDR2 reads SYGVKD. The J segment lost 6 bases and the V segment lost 7 bases, leaving 6 bases of the junction unmatched. The chain's CDR3 is CAITPGQGLNEQFF. CDR3 DNA: TGTGCCATCACCCCGGGACAGGGGCTCAATGAGCAGTTCTTC.

This chain joins TRBV13 and TRBJ2-1; 8 nucleotides agree with TRBD2. Germline V gene lookup returns CDR1 PRHDT and CDR2 FYEKMQ (reference sequence). The CDR3 totals 15 residues. V trimming: 6 bases; J trimming: 0 bases; junction bases outside the gene matches: 4. This CDR3 reads CASRRGRSSYNEQFF. For the CDR3, the DNA is TGTGCCAGCAGGCGCGGGAGGAGCTCCTACAATGAGCAGTTCTTC.